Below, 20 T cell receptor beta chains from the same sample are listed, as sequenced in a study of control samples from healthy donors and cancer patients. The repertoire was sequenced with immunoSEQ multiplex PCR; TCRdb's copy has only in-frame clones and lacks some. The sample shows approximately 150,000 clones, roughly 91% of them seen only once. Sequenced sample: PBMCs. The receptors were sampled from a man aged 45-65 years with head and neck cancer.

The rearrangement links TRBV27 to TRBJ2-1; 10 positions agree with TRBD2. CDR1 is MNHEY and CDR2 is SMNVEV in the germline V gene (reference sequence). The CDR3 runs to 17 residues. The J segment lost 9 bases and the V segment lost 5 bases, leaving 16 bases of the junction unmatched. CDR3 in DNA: TGTGCCAGCAGTCGACCGGGACTAGCGCCTGGAGGGATTGAGCAGTTCTTC. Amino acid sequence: CASSRPGLAPGGIEQFF.

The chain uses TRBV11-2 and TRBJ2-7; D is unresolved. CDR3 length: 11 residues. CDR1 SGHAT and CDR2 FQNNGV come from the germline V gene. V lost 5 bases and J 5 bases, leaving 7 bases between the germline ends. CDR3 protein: CASSLVHEQYF. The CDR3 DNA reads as TGTGCCAGCAGCCTCGTTCACGAGCAGTACTTC.

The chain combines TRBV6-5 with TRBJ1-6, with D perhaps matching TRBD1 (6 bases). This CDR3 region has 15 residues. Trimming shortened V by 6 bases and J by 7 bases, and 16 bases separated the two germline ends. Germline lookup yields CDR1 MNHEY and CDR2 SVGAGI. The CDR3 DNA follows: TGTGCCAGCAGAAAGGCAGGGGCTGAAAATTCACCCCTCCACTTT. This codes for CASRKAGAENSPLHF.

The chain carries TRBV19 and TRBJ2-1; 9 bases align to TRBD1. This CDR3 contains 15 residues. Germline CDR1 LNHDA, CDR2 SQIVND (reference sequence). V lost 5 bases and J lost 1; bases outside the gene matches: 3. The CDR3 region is CASSPDRGSYNEQFF. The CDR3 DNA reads TGTGCCAGTAGTCCTGACAGGGGGTCCTACAATGAGCAGTTCTTC. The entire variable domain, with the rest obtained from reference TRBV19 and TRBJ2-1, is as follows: DGGITQSPKYLFRKEGQNVTLSCEQNLNHDAMYWYRQDPGQGLRLIYYSQIVNDFQKGDIAEGYSVSREKKESFPLTVTSAQKNPTAFYLCASSPDRGSYNEQFFGPGTRLTVL.

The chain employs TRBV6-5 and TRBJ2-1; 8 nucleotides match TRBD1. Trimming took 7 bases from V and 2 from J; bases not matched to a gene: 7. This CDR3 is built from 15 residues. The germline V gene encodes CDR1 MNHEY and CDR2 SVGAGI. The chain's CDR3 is CASNPDREPYNEQFF. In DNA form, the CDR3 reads TGTGCCAGCAATCCGGACAGGGAACCCTACAATGAGCAGTTCTTC.

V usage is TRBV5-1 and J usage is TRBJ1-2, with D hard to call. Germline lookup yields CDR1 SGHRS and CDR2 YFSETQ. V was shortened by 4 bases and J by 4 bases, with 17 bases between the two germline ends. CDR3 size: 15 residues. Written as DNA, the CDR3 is TGCGCCAGCAGCCCCCCCGAGGGATCTACCTATGGCTACACCTTC. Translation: CASSPPEGSTYGYTF. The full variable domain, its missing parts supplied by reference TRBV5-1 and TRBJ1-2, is KAGVTQTPRYLIKTRGQQVTLSCSPISGHRSVSWYQQTPGQGLQFLFEYFSETQRNKGNFPGRFSGRQFSNSRSEMNVSTLELGDSALYLCASSPPEGSTYGYTFGSGTRLTVV.

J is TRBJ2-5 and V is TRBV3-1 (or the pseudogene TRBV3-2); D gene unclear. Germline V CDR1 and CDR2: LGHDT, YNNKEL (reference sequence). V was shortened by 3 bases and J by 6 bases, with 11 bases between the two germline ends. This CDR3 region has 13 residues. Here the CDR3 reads CASSQSGVQTQYF. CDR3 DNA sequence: TGTGCCAGCAGCCAGTCTGGGGTACAGACCCAGTACTTC.

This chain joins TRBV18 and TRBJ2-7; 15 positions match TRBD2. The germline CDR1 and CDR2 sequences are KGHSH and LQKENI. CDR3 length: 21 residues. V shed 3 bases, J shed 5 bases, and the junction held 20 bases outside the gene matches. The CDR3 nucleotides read TGTGCCAGCTCACCTGGGGAAAGATTACATGGGACTAGCGGGAGGAGCAACGAGCAGTACTTC. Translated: CASSPGERLHGTSGRSNEQYF.

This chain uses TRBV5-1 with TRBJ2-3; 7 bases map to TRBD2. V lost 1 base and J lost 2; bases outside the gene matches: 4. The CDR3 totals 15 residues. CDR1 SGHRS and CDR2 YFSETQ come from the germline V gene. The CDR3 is CASSLQAGYTDTQYF. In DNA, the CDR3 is TGCGCCAGCAGCTTGCAAGCGGGATACACAGATACGCAGTATTTT.

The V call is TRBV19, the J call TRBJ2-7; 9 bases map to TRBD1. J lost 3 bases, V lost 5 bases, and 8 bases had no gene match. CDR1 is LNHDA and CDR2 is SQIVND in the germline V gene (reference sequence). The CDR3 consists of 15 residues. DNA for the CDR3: TGTGCCAGTAGTCTCGGGACAGGGACTCACTACGAGCAGTACTTC. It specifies CASSLGTGTHYEQYF.

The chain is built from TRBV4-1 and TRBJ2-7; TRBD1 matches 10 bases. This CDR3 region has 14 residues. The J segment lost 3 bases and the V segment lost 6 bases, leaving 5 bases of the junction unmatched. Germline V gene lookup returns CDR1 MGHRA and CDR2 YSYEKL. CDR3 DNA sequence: TGCGCCAGCAGTCCGGGACAGGGGTTCTACGAGCAGTACTTC. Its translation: CASSPGQGFYEQYF.

The DNA of the CDR3 is TGTGCCAGCAGTGGGCAGTCCCCCCTCTCCTACGAGCAGTACTTC. This translates into CASSGQSPLSYEQYF. This chain uses TRBV28 with TRBJ2-7; D ambiguous. This CDR3 comprises 15 residues. With 5 bases removed from V and 0 bases from J, the gap between germline ends came to 14 bases. In germline, CDR1 is MDHEN, CDR2 SYDVKM.

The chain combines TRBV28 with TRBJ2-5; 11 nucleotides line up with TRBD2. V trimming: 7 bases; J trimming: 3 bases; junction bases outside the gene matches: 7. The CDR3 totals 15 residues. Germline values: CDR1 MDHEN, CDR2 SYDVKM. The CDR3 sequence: CASKDLLAGEETQYF. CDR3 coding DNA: TGTGCCAGCAAAGACCTACTAGCGGGAGAAGAGACCCAGTACTTC.

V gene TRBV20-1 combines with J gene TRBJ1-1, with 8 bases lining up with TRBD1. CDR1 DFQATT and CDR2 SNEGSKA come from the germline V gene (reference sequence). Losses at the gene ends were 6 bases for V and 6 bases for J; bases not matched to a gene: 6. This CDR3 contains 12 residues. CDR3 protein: CSASRGQAEAFF. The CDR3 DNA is TGCAGTGCCAGTCGGGGACAGGCTGAAGCTTTCTTT.

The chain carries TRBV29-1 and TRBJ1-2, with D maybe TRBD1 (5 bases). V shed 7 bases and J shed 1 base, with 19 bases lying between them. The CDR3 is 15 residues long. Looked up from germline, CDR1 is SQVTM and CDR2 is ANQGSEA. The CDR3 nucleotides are TGCAGCGCAGGGAGGCCGGAGGGGATTAACTATGGCTACACCTTC. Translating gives CSAGRPEGINYGYTF.

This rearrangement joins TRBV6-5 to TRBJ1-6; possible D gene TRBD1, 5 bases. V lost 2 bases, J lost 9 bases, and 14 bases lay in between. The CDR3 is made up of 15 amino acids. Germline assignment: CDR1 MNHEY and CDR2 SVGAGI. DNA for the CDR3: TGTGCCAGCAGTTACGAGGGGTTCGGAGGTTCACCCCTCCACTTT. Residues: CASSYEGFGGSPLHF.

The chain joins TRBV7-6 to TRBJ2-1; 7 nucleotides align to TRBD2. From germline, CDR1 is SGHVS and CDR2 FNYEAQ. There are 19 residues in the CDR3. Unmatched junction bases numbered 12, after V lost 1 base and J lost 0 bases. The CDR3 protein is CASSLVGINGGYSYNEQFF. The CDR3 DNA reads TGTGCCAGCAGCTTAGTTGGCATTAACGGGGGGTACTCCTACAATGAGCAGTTCTTC. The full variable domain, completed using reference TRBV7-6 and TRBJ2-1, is GAGVSQSPRYKVTKRGQDVALRCDPISGHVSLYWYRQALGQGPEFLTYFNYEAQQDKSGLPNDRFSAERPEGSISTLTIQRTEQRDSAMYRCASSLVGINGGYSYNEQFFGPGTRLTVL.

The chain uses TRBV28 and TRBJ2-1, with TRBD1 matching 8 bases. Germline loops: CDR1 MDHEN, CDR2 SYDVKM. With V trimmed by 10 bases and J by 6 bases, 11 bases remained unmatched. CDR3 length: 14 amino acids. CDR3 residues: CATYRQGAGNEQFF. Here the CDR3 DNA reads TGTGCCACCTACCGGCAGGGGGCAGGCAATGAGCAGTTCTTC.

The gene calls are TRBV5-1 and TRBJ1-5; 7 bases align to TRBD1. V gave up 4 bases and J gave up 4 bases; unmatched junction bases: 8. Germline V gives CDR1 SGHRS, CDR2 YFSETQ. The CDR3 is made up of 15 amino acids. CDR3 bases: TGCGCCAGCAGCCCATCCGGACAGGAGAATCAGCCCCAGCATTTT. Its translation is CASSPSGQENQPQHF.

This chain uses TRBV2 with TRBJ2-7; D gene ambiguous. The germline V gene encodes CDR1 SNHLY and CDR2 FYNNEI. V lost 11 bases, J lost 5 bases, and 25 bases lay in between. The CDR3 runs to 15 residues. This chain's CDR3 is CACKHTYNSQDEQYF. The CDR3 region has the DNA TGTGCCTGCAAGCATACCTACAACTCTCAGGACGAGCAGTACTTC.